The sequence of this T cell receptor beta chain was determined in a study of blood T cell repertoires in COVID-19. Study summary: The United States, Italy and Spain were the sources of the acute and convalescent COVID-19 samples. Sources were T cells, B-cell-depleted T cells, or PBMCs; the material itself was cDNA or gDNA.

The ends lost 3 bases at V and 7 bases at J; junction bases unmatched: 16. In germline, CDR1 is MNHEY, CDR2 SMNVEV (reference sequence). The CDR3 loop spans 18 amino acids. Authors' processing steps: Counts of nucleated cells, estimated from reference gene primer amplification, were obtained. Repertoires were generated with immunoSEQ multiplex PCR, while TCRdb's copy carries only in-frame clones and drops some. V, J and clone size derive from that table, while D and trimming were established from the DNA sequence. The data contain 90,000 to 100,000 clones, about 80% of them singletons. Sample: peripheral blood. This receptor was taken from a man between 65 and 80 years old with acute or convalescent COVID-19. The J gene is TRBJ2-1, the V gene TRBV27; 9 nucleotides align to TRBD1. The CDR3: CASSFGTGISSSPNEQFF. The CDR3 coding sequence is TGTGCCAGCAGTTTCGGGACAGGGATTTCTTCTTCTCCTAATGAGCAGTTCTTC.